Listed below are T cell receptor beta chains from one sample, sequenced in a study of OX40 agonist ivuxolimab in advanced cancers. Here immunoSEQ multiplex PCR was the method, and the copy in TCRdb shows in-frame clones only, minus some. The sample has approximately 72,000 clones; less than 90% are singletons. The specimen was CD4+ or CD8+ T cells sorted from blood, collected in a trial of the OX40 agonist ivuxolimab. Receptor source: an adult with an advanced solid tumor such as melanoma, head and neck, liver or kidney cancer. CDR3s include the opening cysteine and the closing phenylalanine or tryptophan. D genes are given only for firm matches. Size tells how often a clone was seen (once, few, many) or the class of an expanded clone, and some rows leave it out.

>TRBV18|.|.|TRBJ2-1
CASSPFTGGGNNEQFF
TGTGCCAGCTCACCCTTCACAGGGGGGGGTAACAATGAGCAGTTCTTC
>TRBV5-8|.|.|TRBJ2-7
CASSLRGTYEQYF
TGTGCCAGCAGCTTGAGGGGTACCTACGAGCAGTACTTC
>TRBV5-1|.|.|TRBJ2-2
CASSLETGRVPGELFF
TGCGCCAGCAGTCTGGAAACAGGGAGGGTACCCGGGGAGCTGTTTTTT
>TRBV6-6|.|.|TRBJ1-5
CASSYPTDRNQPQHF
TGTGCCAGCAGTTACCCGACCGATCGCAATCAGCCCCAGCATTTT
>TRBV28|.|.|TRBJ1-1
CASRLGSPVAEAFF
TGTGCCAGCAGGCTCGGGTCTCCGGTCGCTGAAGCTTTCTTT
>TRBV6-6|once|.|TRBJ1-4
CASSGGGGGREKLFF
TGTGCCAGCAGCGGCGGAGGGGGGGGTAGGGAAAAACTGTTTTTT
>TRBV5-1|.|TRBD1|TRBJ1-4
CASSLVGQNEKLFF
TGCGCCAGCAGCTTAGTGGGACAGAATGAAAAACTGTTTTTT
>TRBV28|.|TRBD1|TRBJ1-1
CASSRSGGARTEAFF
TGTGCCAGCAGTCGATCAGGGGGGGCCCGCACTGAAGCTTTCTTT
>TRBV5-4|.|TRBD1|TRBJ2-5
CASSFDREETQYF
TGTGCCAGCAGCTTTGACAGGGAAGAGACCCAGTACTTC
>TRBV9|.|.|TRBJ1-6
CASRGEQNGYNSPLHF
TGTGCCAGCAGGGGAGAACAAAATGGATATAATTCACCCCTCCACTTT
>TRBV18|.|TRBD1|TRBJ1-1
CASSPEGARDTEAFF
TGTGCCAGCTCACCAGAGGGGGCGCGGGACACTGAAGCTTTCTTT
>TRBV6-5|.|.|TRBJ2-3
CASRGADTQYF
TGTGCCAGCAGGGGAGCAGATACGCAGTATTTT
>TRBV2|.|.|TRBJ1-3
CASKGSGNTIYF
TGTGCCAGCAAGGGGTCTGGAAACACCATATATTTT
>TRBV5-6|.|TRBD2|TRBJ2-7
CASSRTSGSGEQYF
TGTGCCAGCAGCCGGACTAGCGGGAGCGGCGAGCAGTACTTC
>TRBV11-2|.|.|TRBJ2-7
CASSLWTARIEQYF
TGTGCCAGCAGCCTCTGGACTGCCCGTATTGAGCAGTACTTC
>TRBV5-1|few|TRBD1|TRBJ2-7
CASSLEGQGWVEQYF
TGCGCCAGCAGCTTGGAAGGACAGGGTTGGGTGGAGCAGTACTTC
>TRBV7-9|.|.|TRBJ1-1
CAGLKLVGDTEAFF
TGTGCCGGGCTAAAATTAGTTGGGGACACTGAAGCTTTCTTT
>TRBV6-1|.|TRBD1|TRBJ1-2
CASIVDRGREGYTF
TGTGCCAGCATTGTCGACAGGGGGCGAGAAGGCTACACCTTC
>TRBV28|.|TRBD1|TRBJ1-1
CASSLRDRGGTEAFF
TGTGCCAGCAGTTTAAGGGACAGGGGGGGAACTGAAGCTTTCTTT
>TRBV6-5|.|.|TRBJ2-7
CASGLDRILSEQYF
TGTGCCAGCGGTCTCGACAGGATCCTGAGTGAGCAGTACTTC
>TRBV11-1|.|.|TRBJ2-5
CASSRRDTQETQYF
TGTGCCAGCAGCCGCCGGGACACCCAAGAGACCCAGTACTTC
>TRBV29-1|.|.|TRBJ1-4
CSVAGGGEKLFF
TGCAGCGTTGCTGGGGGTGGTGAAAAACTGTTTTTT
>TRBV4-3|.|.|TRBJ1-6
CASSQNGNSPLHF
TGCGCCAGCAGCCAAAACGGAAATTCACCCCTCCACTTT
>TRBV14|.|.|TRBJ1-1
CASSLTSRQAAFF
TGTGCCAGCAGCCTAACTTCCCGGCAGGCGGCTTTCTTT
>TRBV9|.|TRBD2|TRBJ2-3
CASSVGTSGGAADTQYF
TGTGCCAGCAGCGTGGGGACTAGCGGGGGGGCCGCAGATACGCAGTATTTT
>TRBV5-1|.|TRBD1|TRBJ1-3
CASSPGTGAGNTIYF
TGCGCCAGCAGCCCAGGGACAGGGGCAGGAAACACCATATATTTT
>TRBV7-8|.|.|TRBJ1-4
CASRSDPEGEKLFF
TGTGCCAGCAGGTCGGACCCGGAGGGTGAAAAACTGTTTTTT
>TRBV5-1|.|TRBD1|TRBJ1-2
CASSLGQGLDYGYTF
TGCGCCAGCAGCTTGGGACAGGGGCTAGACTATGGCTACACCTTC
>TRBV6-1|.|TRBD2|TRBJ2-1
CASSTPSGGVNEQFF
TGTGCCAGCAGTACGCCTAGCGGGGGGGTTAATGAGCAGTTCTTC
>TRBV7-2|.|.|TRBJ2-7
CASSPGAYEQYF
TGTGCCAGCAGCCCGGGGGCATACGAGCAGTACTTC
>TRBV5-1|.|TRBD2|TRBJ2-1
CASSLSSGGRDEQFF
TGCGCCAGCAGCTTGAGTAGCGGGGGAAGAGATGAGCAGTTCTTC
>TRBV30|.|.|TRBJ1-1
CAWGRANTEAFF
TGTGCCTGGGGAAGAGCGAACACTGAAGCTTTCTTT
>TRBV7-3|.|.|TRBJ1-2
CASSLKGPQENGYTF
TGTGCCAGCAGCTTAAAGGGACCTCAAGAGAATGGCTACACCTTC
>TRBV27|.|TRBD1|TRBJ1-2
CASSRGQGIYGYTF
TGTGCCAGCAGTAGGGGACAGGGAATCTATGGCTACACCTTC
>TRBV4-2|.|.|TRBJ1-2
CASSQERDSRRGYTF
TGTGCCAGCAGCCAAGAGCGGGATAGCAGGAGGGGCTACACCTTC
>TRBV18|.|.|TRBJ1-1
CASSPENRVNTEAFF
TGTGCCAGCTCACCAGAAAACAGGGTGAACACTGAAGCTTTCTTT
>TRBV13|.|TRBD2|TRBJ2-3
CASSKWTSRGTDTQYF
TGTGCCAGCAGCAAGTGGACTAGTCGGGGCACAGATACGCAGTATTTT
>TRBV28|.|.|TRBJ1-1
CASSQRPTEAFF
TGTGCCAGCAGCCAAAGACCCACTGAAGCTTTCTTT
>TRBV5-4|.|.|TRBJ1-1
CASSLRVESTEAFF
TGTGCCAGCAGCTTGAGGGTGGAGAGCACTGAAGCTTTCTTT
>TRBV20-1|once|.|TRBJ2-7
CSQTLAEEQYF
TGCAGTCAAACTTTAGCGGAAGAGCAGTACTTC
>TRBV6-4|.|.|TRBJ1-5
CASSAEEHQPQHF
TGTGCCAGCAGTGCGGAGGAGCATCAGCCCCAGCATTTT
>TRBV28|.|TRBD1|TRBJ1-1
CASSSAGTGDTEAFF
TGTGCCAGCAGTTCGGCCGGGACAGGGGACACTGAAGCTTTCTTT
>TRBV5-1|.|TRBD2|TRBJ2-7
CASSLVLAGSSYEQYF
TGCGCCAGCAGCTTGGTATTAGCGGGATCCTCCTACGAGCAGTACTTC